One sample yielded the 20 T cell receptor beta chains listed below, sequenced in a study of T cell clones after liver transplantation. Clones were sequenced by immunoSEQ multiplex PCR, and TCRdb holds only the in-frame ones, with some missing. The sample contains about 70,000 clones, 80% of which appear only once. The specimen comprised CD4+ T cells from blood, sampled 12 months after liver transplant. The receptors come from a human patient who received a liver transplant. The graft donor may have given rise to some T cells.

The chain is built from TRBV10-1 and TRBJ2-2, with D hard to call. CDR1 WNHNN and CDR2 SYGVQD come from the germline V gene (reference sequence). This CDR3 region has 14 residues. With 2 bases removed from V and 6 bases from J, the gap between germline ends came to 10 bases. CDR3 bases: TGCGCCAGCAGTGAGGCTTACCTTTCCGGGGAGCTGTTTTTT. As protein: CASSEAYLSGELFF.

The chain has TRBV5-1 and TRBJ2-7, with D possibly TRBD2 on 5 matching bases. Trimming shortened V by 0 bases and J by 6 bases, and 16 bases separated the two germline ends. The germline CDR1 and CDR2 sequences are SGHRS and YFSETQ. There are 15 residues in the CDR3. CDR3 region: CASSLGATGLSEQYF. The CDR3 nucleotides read TGCGCCAGCAGCTTGGGGGCTACTGGACTCTCCGAGCAGTACTTC.

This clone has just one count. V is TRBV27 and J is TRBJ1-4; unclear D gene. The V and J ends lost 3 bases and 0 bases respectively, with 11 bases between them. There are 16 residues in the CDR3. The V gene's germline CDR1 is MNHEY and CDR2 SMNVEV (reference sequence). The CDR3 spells CASSFRARATNEKLFF. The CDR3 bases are TGTGCCAGCAGTTTTCGGGCCCGTGCAACTAATGAAAAACTGTTTTTT.

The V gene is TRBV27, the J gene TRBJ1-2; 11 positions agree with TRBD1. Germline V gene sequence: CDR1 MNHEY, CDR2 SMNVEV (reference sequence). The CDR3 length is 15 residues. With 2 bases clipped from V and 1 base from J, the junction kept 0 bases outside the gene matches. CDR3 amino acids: CASSLGTGGNYGYTF. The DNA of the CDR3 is TGTGCCAGCAGTTTAGGGACAGGGGGTAACTATGGCTACACCTTC.

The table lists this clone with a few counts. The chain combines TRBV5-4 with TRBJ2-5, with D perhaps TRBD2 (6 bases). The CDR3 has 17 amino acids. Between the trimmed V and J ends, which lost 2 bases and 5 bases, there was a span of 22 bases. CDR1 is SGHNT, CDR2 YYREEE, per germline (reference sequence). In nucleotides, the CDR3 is TGTGCCAGCAGCTTTTTTTCCGGGAGTAGTGGTGAGGAGACCCAGTACTTC. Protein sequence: CASSFFSGSSGEETQYF.

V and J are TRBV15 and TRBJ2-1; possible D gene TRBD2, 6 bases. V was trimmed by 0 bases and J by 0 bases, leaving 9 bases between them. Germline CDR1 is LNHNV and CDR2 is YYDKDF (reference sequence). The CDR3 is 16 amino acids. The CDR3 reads CATSRELAASYNEQFF. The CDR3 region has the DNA TGTGCCACCAGCAGAGAGTTAGCGGCCTCCTACAATGAGCAGTTCTTC.

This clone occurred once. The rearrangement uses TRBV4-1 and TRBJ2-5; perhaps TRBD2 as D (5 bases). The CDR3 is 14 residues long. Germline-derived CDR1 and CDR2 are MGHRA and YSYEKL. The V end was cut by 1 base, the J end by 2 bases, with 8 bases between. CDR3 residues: CASSQVDFQETQYF. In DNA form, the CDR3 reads TGCGCCAGCAGCCAAGTGGACTTTCAAGAGACCCAGTACTTC.

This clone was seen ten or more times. The CDR3 nucleotides read TGTGCCAGCAGCTTTCTAGCGGGTCCTGGAACCGGGGAGCTGTTTTTT. It encodes CASSFLAGPGTGELFF. The chain combines TRBV7-9 with TRBJ2-2; the match to TRBD2 covers 8 bases. The CDR3 is 16 residues long. The ends lost 3 bases at V and 5 bases at J; junction bases unmatched: 8. Germline V gene data show CDR1 as SEHNR and CDR2 as FQNEAQ (reference sequence).

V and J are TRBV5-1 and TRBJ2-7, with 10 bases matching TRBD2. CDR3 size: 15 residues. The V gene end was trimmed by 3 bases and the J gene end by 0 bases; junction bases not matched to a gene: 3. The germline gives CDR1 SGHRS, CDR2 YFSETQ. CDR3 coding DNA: TGCGCCAGCAGCTGGGGGACTAGCGACTCCTACGAGCAGTACTTC. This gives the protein CASSWGTSDSYEQYF.

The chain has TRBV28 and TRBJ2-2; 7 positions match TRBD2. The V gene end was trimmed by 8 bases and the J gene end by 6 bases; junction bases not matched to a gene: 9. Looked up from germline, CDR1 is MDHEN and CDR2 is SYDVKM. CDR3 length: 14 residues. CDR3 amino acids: CASRSGPRPGELFF. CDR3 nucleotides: TGTGCCAGCCGTAGCGGGCCCAGACCCGGGGAGCTGTTTTTT.

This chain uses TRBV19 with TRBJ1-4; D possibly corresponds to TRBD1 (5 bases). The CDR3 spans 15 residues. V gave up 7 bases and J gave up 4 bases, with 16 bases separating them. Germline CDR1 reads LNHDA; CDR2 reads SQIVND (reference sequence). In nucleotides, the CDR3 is TGTGCCAGTACTGGTCCCGGGGCCATTAATGAAAAACTGTTTTTT. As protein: CASTGPGAINEKLFF.

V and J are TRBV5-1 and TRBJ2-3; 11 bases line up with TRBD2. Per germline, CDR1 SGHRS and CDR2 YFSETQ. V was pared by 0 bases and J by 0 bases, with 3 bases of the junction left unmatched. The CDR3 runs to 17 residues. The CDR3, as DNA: TGCGCCAGCAGCTTGGCCGGGACTAGCGGTAGCACAGATACGCAGTATTTT. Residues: CASSLAGTSGSTDTQYF. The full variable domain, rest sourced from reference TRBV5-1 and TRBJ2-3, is KAGVTQTPRYLIKTRGQQVTLSCSPISGHRSVSWYQQTPGQGLQFLFEYFSETQRNKGNFPGRFSGRQFSNSRSEMNVSTLELGDSALYLCASSLAGTSGSTDTQYFGPGTRLTVL.

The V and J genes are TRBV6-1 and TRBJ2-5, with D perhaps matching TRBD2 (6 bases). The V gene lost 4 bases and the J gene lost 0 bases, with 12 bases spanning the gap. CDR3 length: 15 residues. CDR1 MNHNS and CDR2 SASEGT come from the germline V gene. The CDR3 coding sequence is TGTGCCAGCAGTGTCTCCCGGGGGAACCAAGAGACCCAGTACTTC. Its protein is CASSVSRGNQETQYF.

This CDR3 reads CASSGHSGANVLTF. In DNA form, the CDR3 reads TGTGCCAGCAGCGGACACTCTGGGGCCAACGTCCTGACTTTC. The genes are TRBV6-5 and TRBJ2-6, with a tentative D call TRBD1 (5 bases). V lost 6 bases and J lost 0, with 6 bases in between. Germline loops: CDR1 MNHEY, CDR2 SVGAGI. CDR3 length equals 14 residues.

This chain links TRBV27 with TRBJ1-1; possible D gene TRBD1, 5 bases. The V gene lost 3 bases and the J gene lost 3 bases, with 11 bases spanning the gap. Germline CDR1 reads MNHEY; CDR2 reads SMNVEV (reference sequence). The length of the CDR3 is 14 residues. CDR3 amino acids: CASSFWGTDTEAFF. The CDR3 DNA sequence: TGTGCCAGCAGTTTTTGGGGGACGGACACTGAAGCTTTCTTT.

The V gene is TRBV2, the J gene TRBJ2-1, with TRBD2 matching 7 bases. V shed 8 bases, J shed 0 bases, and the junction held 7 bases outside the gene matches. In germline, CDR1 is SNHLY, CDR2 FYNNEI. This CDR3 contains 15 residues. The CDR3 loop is CASATSVRSYNEQFF. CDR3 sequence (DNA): TGTGCCAGCGCTACTAGCGTCCGCTCCTACAATGAGCAGTTCTTC.

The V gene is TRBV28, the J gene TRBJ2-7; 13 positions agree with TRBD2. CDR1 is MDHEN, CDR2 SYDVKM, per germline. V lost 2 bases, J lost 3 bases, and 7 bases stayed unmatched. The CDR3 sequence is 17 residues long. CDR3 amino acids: CASSLGGTSGELYEQYF. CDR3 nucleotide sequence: TGTGCCAGCAGTTTAGGTGGGACTAGCGGGGAACTCTACGAGCAGTACTTC. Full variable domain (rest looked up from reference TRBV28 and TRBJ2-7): DVKVTQSSRYLVKRTGEKVFLECVQDMDHENMFWYRQDPGLGLRLIYFSYDVKMKEKGDIPEGYSVSREKKERFSLILESASTNQTSMYLCASSLGGTSGELYEQYFGPGTRLTVT.

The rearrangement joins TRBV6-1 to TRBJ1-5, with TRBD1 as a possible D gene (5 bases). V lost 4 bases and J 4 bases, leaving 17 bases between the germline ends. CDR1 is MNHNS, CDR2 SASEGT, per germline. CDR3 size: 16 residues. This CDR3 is CASSAPGLRLNQPQHF. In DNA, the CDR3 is TGTGCCAGCAGTGCCCCGGGACTAAGGTTGAATCAGCCCCAGCATTTT.

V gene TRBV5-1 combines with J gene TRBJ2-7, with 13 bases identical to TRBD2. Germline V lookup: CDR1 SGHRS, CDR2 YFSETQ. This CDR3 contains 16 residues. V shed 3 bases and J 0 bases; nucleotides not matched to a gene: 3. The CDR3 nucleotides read TGCGCCAGCAGCTCCGGGACTAGCGGGGTCTCCTACGAGCAGTACTTC. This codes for CASSSGTSGVSYEQYF.

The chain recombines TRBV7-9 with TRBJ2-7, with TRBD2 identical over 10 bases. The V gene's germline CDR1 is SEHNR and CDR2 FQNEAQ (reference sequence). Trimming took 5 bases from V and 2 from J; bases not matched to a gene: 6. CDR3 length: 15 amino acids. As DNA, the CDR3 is TGTGCCAGCAGCCCTCTAGCGGGAGCTACCTACGAGCAGTACTTC. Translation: CASSPLAGATYEQYF.